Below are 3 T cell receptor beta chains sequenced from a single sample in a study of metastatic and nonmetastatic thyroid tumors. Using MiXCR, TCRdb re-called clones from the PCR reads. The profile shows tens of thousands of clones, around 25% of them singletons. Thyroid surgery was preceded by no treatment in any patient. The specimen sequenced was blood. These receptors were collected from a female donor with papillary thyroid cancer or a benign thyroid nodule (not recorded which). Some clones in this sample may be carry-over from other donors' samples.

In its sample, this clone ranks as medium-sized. CDR3 amino acids: CASSLATGVVGTEAFF. The CDR3 DNA follows: TGTGCCAGCAGCCTAGCTACCGGAGTCGTCGGCACTGAAGCTTTCTTT. The chain is built from TRBV28 and TRBJ1-1; D is unclear. Between the trimmed V and J ends, which lost 6 bases and 4 bases, there was a span of 21 bases. The CDR3 sequence is 16 residues long. From germline, CDR1 is MDHEN and CDR2 SYDVKM.

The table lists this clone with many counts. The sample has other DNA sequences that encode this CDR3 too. The CDR3 spells CATRGAGSGYGYTF. In DNA form, the CDR3 reads TGTGCCACCAGAGGGGCAGGGAGTGGCTATGGCTACACCTTC. The rearrangement joins TRBV15 to TRBJ1-2; D may be TRBD1 (5 bases). Germline values: CDR1 LNHNV, CDR2 YYDKDF (reference sequence). This CDR3 has 14 residues. V was cut by 6 bases and J by 4 bases, with 15 bases left in between. The variable domain in full, with the rest retrieved from reference TRBV15 and TRBJ1-2, is DAMVIQNPRYQVTQFGKPVTLSCSQTLNHNVMYWYQQKSSQAPKLLFHYYDKDFNNEADTPDNFQSRRPNTSFCFLDIRSPGLGDTAMYLCATRGAGSGYGYTFGSGTRLTVV.

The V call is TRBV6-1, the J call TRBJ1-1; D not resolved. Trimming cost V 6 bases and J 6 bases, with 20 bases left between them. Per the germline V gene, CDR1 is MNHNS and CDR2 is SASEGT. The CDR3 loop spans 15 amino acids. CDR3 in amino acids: CASSQAGKGYPEAFF. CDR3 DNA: TGTGCCAGCAGCCAAGCCGGGAAAGGGTACCCTGAAGCTTTCTTT.